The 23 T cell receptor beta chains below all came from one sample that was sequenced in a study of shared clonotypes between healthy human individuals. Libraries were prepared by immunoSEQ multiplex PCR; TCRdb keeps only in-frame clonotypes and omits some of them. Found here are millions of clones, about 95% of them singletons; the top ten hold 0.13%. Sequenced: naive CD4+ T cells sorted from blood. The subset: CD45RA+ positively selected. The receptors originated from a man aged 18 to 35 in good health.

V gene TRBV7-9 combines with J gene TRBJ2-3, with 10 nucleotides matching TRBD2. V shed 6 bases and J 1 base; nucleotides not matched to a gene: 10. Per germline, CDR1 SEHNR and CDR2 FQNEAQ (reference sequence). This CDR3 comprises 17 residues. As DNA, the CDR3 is TGTGCCAGCAGTTATCTCTTTCTAGCGGGAGGCACAGATACGCAGTATTTT. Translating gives CASSYLFLAGGTDTQYF.

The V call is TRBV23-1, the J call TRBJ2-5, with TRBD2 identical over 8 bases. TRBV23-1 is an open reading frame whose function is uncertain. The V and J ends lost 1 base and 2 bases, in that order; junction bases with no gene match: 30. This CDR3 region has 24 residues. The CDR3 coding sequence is TGCGCCAGCAGTCAATGGGCACCCCGCCCTTCGGTGGGACTAGGTTTGGCAATACAAGAGACCCAGTACTTC. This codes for CASSQWAPRPSVGLGLAIQETQYF.

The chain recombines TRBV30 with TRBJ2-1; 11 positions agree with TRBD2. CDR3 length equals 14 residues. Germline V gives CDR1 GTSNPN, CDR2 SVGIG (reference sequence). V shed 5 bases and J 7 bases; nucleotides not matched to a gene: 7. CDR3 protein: CAWGPGLAVNEQFF. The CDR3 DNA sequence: TGTGCCTGGGGTCCGGGACTAGCGGTAAATGAGCAGTTCTTC.

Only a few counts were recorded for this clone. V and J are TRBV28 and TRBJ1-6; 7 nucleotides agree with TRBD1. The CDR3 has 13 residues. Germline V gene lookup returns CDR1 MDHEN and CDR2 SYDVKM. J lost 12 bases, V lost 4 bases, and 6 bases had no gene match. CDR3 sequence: CASSSGQAIPLHF. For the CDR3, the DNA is TGTGCCAGCAGTTCCGGACAGGCGATACCCCTCCACTTT.

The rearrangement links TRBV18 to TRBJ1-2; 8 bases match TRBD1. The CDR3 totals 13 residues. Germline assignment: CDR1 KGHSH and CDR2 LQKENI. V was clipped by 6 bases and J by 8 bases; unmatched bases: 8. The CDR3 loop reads CASSPGQGWGYTF. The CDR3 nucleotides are TGTGCCAGCTCCCCCGGACAGGGTTGGGGCTACACCTTC.

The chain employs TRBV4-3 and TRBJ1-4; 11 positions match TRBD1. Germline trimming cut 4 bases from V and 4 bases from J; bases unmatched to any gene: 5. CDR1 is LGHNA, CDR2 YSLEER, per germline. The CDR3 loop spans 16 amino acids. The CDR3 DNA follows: TGCGCCAGCAGCCCGGGACAGGGGGGGCTTAATGAAAAACTGTTTTTT. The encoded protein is CASSPGQGGLNEKLFF.

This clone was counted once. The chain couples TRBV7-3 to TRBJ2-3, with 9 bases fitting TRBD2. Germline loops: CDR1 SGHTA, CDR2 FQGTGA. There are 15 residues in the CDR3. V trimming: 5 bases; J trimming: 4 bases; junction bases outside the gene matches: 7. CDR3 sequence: CASSVSSGVADTQYF. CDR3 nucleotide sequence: TGTGCCAGCAGCGTCTCTAGCGGGGTGGCAGATACGCAGTATTTT. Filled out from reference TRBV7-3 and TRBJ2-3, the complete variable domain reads GAGVSQTPSNKVTEKGKYVELRCDPISGHTALYWYRQSLGQGPEFLIYFQGTGAADDSGLPNDRFFAVRPEGSVSTLKIQRTERGDSAVYLCASSVSSGVADTQYFGPGTRLTVL.

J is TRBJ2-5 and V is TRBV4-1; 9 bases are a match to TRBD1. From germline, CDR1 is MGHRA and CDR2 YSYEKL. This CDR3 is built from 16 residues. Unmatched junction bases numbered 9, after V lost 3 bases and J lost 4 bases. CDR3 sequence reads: CASSQVDTGGGETQYF. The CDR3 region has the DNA TGCGCCAGCAGCCAGGTAGATACAGGGGGCGGAGAGACCCAGTACTTC.

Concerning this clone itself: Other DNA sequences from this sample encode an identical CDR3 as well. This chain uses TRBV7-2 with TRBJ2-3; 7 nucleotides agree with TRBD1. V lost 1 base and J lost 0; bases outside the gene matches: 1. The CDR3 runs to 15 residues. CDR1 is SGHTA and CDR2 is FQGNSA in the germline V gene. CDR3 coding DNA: TGTGCCAGCAGCTTAGAGGGGGCGAGCACAGATACGCAGTATTTT. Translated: CASSLEGASTDTQYF.

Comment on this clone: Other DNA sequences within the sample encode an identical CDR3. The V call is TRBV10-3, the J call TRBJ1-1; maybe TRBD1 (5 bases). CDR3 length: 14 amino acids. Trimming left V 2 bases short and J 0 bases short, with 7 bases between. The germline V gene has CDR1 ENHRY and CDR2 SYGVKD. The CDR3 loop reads CAISEGTVNTEAFF. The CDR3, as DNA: TGTGCCATCAGTGAGGGGACTGTGAACACTGAAGCTTTCTTT.

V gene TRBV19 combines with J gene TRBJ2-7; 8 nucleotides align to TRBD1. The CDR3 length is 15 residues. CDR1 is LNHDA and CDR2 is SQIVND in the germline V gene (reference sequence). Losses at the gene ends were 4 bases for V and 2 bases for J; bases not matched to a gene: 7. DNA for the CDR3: TGTGCCAGTAGTACTCAGACAGGGGACACCTACGAGCAGTACTTC. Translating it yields CASSTQTGDTYEQYF.

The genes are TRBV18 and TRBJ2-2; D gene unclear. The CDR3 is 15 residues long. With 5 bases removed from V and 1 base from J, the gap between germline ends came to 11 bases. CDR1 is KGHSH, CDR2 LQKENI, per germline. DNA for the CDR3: TGTGCCAGCTCAAAAAGGACCCTGAACACCGGGGAGCTGTTTTTT. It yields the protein CASSKRTLNTGELFF.

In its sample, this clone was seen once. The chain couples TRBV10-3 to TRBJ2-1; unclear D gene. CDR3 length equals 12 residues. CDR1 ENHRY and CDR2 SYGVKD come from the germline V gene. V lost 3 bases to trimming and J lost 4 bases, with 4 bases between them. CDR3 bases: TGTGCCATCAGTGATGGGTACAATGAGCAGTTCTTC. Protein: CAISDGYNEQFF.

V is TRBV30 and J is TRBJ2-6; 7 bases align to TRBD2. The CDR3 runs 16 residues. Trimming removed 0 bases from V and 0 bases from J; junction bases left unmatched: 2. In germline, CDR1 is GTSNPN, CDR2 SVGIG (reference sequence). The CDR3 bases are TGTGCCTGGAGTGTAACGGGAGGCTCTGGGGCCAACGTCCTGACTTTC. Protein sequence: CAWSVTGGSGANVLTF.

The CDR3 protein is CASTPPGRNIQYF. CDR3 DNA: TGTGCCAGCACCCCCCCGGGGAGAAACATTCAGTACTTC. This sequence joins TRBV28 and TRBJ2-4; D possibly corresponds to TRBD2 (5 bases). The V gene's germline CDR1 is MDHEN and CDR2 SYDVKM. CDR3 length: 13 residues. V lost 7 bases, J lost 6 bases, and 13 bases lay in between.

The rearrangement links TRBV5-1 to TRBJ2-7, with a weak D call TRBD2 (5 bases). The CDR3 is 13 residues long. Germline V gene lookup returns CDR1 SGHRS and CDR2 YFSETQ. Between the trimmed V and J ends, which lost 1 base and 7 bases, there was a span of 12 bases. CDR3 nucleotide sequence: TGCGCCAGCAGCTTGTCGGGGATGAGAGAGCAGTACTTC. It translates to CASSLSGMREQYF.

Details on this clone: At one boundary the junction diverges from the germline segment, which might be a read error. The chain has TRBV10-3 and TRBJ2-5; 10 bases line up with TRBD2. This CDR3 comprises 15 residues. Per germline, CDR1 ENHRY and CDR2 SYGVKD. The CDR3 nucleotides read TGTGCCATCAGTGAGTCGACTCTAGCGGGAGAGGCCCAGTACTTC. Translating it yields CAISESTLAGEAQYF.

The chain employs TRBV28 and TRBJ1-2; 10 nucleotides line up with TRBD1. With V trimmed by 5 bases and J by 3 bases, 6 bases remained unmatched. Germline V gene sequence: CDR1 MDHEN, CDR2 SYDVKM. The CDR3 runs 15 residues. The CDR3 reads CASSLGTGAYYGYTF. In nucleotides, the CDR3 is TGTGCCAGCAGTCTAGGGACAGGGGCCTACTATGGCTACACCTTC.

The CDR3 spells CASRSGYRDRGSNQPQHF. The CDR3 DNA follows: TGTGCCAGTAGGTCAGGGTACCGGGACAGGGGAAGCAATCAGCCCCAGCATTTT. This rearrangement joins TRBV19 to TRBJ1-5; 10 positions match TRBD1. The CDR3 is made up of 18 amino acids. Germline CDR1 reads LNHDA; CDR2 reads SQIVND (reference sequence). V gave up 6 bases and J gave up 1 base; unmatched junction bases: 12.

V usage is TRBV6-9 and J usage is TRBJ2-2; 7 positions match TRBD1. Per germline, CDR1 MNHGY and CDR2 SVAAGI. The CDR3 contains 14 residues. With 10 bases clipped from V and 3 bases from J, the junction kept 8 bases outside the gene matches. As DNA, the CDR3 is TGTGCCACCACGGACGGGACAGACACCGGGGAGCTGTTTTTT. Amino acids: CATTDGTDTGELFF.

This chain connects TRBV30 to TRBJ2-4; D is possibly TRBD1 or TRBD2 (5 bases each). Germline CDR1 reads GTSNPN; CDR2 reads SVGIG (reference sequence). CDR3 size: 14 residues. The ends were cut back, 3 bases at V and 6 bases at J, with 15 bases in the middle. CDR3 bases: TGTGCCTGGAGCGATATCGGGGACCTAAACATTCAGTACTTC. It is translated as CAWSDIGDLNIQYF.

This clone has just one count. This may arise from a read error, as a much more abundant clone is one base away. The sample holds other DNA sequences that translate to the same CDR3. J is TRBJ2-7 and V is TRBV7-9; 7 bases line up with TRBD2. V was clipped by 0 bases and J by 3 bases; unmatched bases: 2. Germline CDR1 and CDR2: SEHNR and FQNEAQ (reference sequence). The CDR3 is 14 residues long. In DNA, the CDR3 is TGTGCCAGCAGCTTAGCGGGGGGGATCTACGAGCAGTACTTC. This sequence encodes CASSLAGGIYEQYF.

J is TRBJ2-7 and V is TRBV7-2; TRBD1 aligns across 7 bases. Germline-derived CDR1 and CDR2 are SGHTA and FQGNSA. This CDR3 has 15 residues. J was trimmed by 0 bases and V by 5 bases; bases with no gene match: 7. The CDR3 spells CASSLRDSASYEQYF. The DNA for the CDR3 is TGTGCCAGCAGCCTCAGGGACAGCGCCTCCTACGAGCAGTACTTC.